This TCR beta chain was captured in a study of cytomegalovirus exposure and HLA in healthy donors. V lost 6 bases to trimming and J lost 0 bases, with 12 bases between them. CDR1 is GTSNPN, CDR2 SVGIG, per germline (reference sequence). This CDR3 has 13 residues. Study-level results: In a later analysis, the majority of CMV-associated beta chains seemingly showed HLA restriction. Presence/absence results assume similar sequencing depth per donor, which may not hold.

As to this clone: Its antigen is still unknown.

Primers included in the PCR were 60 Vbeta and 13 Jbeta primers. Per the study methods: The count from a later analysis was some 83 million unique TCR beta chains, roughly 11 million of them shared. TCRdb keeps only in-frame clones here, not all; method: immunoSEQ multiplex PCR. That table gives V, J and clone size, and the DNA gave D and trimming. Altogether approximately 93,000 clones are present, under 90% being singletons, with the ten largest covering roughly 3.8%. Sample: PBMCs. The TCR originated in a man in his fifties in good health and CMV-seronegative. The chain recombines TRBV30 with TRBJ2-7; maybe TRBD1 (5 bases). The DNA for the CDR3 is TGTGCCTGCCATACAGGAGTCTCCTACGAGCAGTACTTC. As protein: CACHTGVSYEQYF.